This TCR beta chain is drawn from a study of blood T cell repertoires in COVID-19. On the study more broadly: Spain, Italy and the United States supplied samples that represented acute and convalescent COVID-19. PBMCs, B-cell-depleted T cells, or T cells provided the cDNA or gDNA that made up the material.

This clone was counted only a few times. In the original analysis: Amplification of reference gene primers provided the estimated nucleated cell counts. TCRdb keeps only in-frame clones here, not all; method: immunoSEQ multiplex PCR. V, J and clone size reflect that table, while D and trimming were determined from the DNA. Of 95,000 to 150,000 clones listed, about four fifths are singletons. V dropped 0 bases and J dropped 10 bases, with 13 bases sitting between them. Germline values: CDR1 SGHNT, CDR2 YYREEE (reference sequence). CDR3 length: 13 residues. The sequence was collected from a man in his fifties or sixties with active or convalescent COVID-19. This chain links TRBV5-4 with TRBJ1-1; no clear D. The sequencing input was peripheral blood. CDR3 in DNA: TGTGCCAGCAGCTTGGGGGCCAGACGGGGAGCTTTCTTT. It codes for CASSLGARRGAFF.